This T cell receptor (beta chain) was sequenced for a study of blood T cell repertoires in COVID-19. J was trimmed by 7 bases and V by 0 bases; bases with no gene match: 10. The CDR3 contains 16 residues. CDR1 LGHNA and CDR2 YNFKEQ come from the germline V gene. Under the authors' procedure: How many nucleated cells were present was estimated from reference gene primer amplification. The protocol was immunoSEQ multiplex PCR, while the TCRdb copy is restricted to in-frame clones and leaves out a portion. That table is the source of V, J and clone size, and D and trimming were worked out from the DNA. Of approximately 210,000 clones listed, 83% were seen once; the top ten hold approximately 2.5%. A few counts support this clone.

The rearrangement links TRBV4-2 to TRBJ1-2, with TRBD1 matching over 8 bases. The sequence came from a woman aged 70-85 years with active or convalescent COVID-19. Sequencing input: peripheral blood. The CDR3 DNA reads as TGTGCCAGCAGCCAAGATCTCGCAGCAGGGGGCCTTGGCTACACCTTC. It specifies CASSQDLAAGGLGYTF.